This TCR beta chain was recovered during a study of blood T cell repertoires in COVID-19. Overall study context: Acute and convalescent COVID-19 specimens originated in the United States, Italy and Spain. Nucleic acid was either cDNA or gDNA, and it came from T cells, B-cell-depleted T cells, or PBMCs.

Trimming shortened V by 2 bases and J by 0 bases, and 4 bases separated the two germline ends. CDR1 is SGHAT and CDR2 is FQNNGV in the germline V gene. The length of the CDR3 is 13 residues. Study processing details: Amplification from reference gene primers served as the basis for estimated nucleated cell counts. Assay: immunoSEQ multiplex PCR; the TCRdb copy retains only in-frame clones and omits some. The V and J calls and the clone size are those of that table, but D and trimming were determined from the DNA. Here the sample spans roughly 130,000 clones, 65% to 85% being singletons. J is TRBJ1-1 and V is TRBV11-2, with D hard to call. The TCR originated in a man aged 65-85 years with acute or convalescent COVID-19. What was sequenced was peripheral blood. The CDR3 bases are TGTGCCAGCAGCTTAATAGTGAACACTGAAGCTTTCTTT. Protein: CASSLIVNTEAFF.